This paragraph reports one T cell receptor (beta chain). Its antigen remains unidentified. This record comes from a study of T cells in narcolepsy. Study as a whole: Donors had narcolepsy type 1 or type 2, or were healthy controls. Study observations and caveats: Blood of same and different patients, but not healthy controls, reportedly held recurring autoreactive clonotypes.

Generated by immunoSEQ multiplex PCR, the TCRdb table keeps only in-frame clones and is missing some. This sample has around 30,000 clones, with over 80% found just once. CDR1 SGHTA and CDR2 FQGNSA come from the germline V gene. The length of the CDR3 is 16 residues. The V gene end was trimmed by 5 bases and the J gene end by 0 bases; junction bases not matched to a gene: 7. The V and J genes are TRBV7-2 and TRBJ1-3, with 7 nucleotides matching TRBD1. Sequencing was done on a sample of CD45RA- memory CD4+ T cells from PBMCs. This clonotype was sampled from a human donor with narcolepsy. The CDR3 loop is CASSRMGQSSGNTIYF. DNA of the CDR3: TGTGCCAGCAGCCGCATGGGACAGAGCTCTGGAAACACCATATATTTT.